The sequence of this T cell receptor beta chain was determined in a study of T cell responses to AZD1222 COVID-19 vaccine. TCRdb's table, derived via immunoSEQ multiplex PCR, lists solely in-frame clones and lacks some. Counted here are over 100,000 clones, roughly 90% occurring once; the ten biggest clones make up 5.2%. This CDR3 has 13 amino acids. The germline gives CDR1 SGHTA, CDR2 FQGNSA. V lost 2 bases and J lost 4, with 9 bases in between. This receptor was obtained from an adult in good health. The source material was peripheral blood, sampled on day 0 of AZD1222 vaccination. This rearrangement joins TRBV7-2 to TRBJ2-7, with D uncertain. The CDR3 sequence: CASSLSLTYEQYF. DNA of the CDR3: TGTGCCAGCAGCTTAAGCCTTACTTACGAGCAGTACTTC.